Listed here are 18 T cell receptor beta chains from one sample, sequenced in a study of shared clonotypes between healthy human individuals. Clones were read by immunoSEQ multiplex PCR, and TCRdb kept only the in-frame ones, dropping some. The data contain about 560,000 clones, around 76% of them singletons. Material for sequencing was PBMCs. The source of these receptors is a woman in her 40s in good health. Some clones in this sample may be carry-over from other donors' samples.

J is TRBJ2-1 and V is TRBV6-6; D may match TRBD1 or TRBD2 (6 bases each). CDR1 MNHNY and CDR2 SVGAGI come from the germline V gene (reference sequence). This CDR3 comprises 14 residues. V was trimmed by 4 bases and J by 15 bases, leaving 22 bases between them. In DNA, the CDR3 is TGTGCCAGCAGTTCCACGGGGGCCGGGACTCGTAGGTTCTTC. Protein product: CASSSTGAGTRRFF.

The V call is TRBV6-1, the J call TRBJ2-7; 8 bases agree with TRBD2. The germline V gene has CDR1 MNHNS and CDR2 SASEGT. The CDR3 has 14 residues. V lost 6 bases, J lost 0 bases, and 4 bases stayed unmatched. CDR3: CASRLAGNSYEQYF. The DNA of the CDR3 is TGTGCCAGCAGGTTAGCGGGGAACTCCTACGAGCAGTACTTC.

The CDR3 DNA follows: TGTGCCTGGAGCCTCCGGGACTTCTATAGCAATCAGCCCCAGCATTTT. Translation: CAWSLRDFYSNQPQHF. J is TRBJ1-5 and V is TRBV30; D possibly corresponds to TRBD1 (5 bases). Trimming pared 3 bases from V and 0 bases from J, leaving 15 bases between. Germline V gene lookup returns CDR1 GTSNPN and CDR2 SVGIG (reference sequence). The CDR3 length is 16 residues.

The chain has TRBV5-6 and TRBJ2-5, with D perhaps matching TRBD1 or TRBD2 (6 bases each). The V gene's germline CDR1 is SGHDT and CDR2 YYEEEE. The V end lost 4 bases, the J end lost 1 base, and 14 bases lay between the germline ends. The CDR3 has 15 residues. The CDR3 reads CASSPKGGFQETQYF. The CDR3 DNA is TGTGCCAGCAGCCCGAAGGGGGGTTTCCAAGAGACCCAGTACTTC.

The chain employs TRBV5-1 and TRBJ2-1; TRBD2 matches at 8 bases. The V and J ends lost 2 bases and 5 bases, in that order; junction bases with no gene match: 6. Per germline, CDR1 SGHRS and CDR2 YFSETQ. This CDR3 is built from 15 residues. The CDR3 DNA reads as TGCGCCAGCAGCTTCCCCAGCGGGAGACACAATGAGCAGTTCTTC. Residues: CASSFPSGRHNEQFF.

This chain connects TRBV7-9 to TRBJ2-3; D is perhaps TRBD1 (6 bases). V lost 3 bases and J lost 8, with 18 bases in between. The CDR3 has 15 amino acids. CDR1 and CDR2 from the germline V gene are SEHNR and FQNEAQ (reference sequence). CDR3 DNA: TGTGCCAGCAGCTTCGTGACAGGTCGGGGCGGTACGCAGTATTTT. Amino acids: CASSFVTGRGGTQYF.

This clone was detected only a few times. The CDR3: CASSYPASFGGQYF. CDR3 nucleotides: TGTGCCAGCAGTTACCCTGCTTCGTTCGGAGGGCAGTACTTC. The chain couples TRBV6-5 to TRBJ2-7; TRBD2 might be the D (5 bases). The CDR3 has 14 residues. Germline V gene sequence: CDR1 MNHEY, CDR2 SVGAGI. Trimming stripped 2 bases from V and 9 bases from J, with 17 bases between.

The chain is built from TRBV30 and TRBJ1-1; D is ambiguous. Trimming stripped 0 bases from V and 8 bases from J, with 13 bases between. The CDR3 runs 13 residues. Germline V gene sequence: CDR1 GTSNPN, CDR2 SVGIG (reference sequence). CDR3 in amino acids: CAWSVLLAGEAFF. The CDR3 nucleotides read TGTGCCTGGAGTGTATTGTTGGCTGGAGAAGCTTTCTTT. Looking up the rest from reference TRBV30 and TRBJ1-1 gives the full variable domain: SQTIHQWPATLVQPVGSPLSLECTVEGTSNPNLYWYRQAAGRGLQLLFYSVGIGQISSEVPQNLSASRPQDRQFILSSKKLLLSDSGFYLCAWSVLLAGEAFFGQGTRLTVV.

This chain joins TRBV5-1 and TRBJ2-7, with 8 nucleotides matching TRBD2. The CDR3 sequence is 13 residues long. Germline CDR1 reads SGHRS; CDR2 reads YFSETQ. The J segment lost 2 bases and the V segment lost 5 bases, leaving 3 bases of the junction unmatched. The DNA for the CDR3 is TGCGCCAGCAGTGCGGGAGGCGCCTACGAGCAGTACTTC. The encoded protein is CASSAGGAYEQYF.

CDR3 in DNA: TGTGCCAGCAGTTACCGAGACAGAACATACAATGAGCAGTTCTTC. Translated, it gives CASSYRDRTYNEQFF. The V and J genes are TRBV6-5 and TRBJ2-1, with D possibly matching TRBD1 (5 bases). V lost 2 bases, J lost 4 bases, and 12 bases lay in between. Germline loops: CDR1 MNHEY, CDR2 SVGAGI. The CDR3 is 15 residues long.

The chain has TRBV5-1 and TRBJ2-3; possibly TRBD1 or TRBD2 for D (5 bases each). Germline V gene lookup returns CDR1 SGHRS and CDR2 YFSETQ. The germline V and J ends were trimmed by 10 bases and 2 bases, with 17 bases remaining between them. CDR3 length equals 14 residues. CDR3 DNA: TGCGCCGGCTGGGACGGCAGGCTCACAGATACGCAGTATTTT. Protein sequence: CAGWDGRLTDTQYF.

V is TRBV5-6 and J is TRBJ1-5, with 7 positions matching TRBD1. CDR1 is SGHDT and CDR2 is YYEEEE in the germline V gene. There are 17 residues in the CDR3. Trimming at V came to 0 bases and at J to 7 bases, leaving 13 bases not matched to a gene. CDR3 residues: CASSLGSGTAVGQPQHF. CDR3 DNA sequence: TGTGCCAGCAGCTTGGGCTCCGGGACAGCGGTGGGACAGCCCCAGCATTTT.

This clone was counted once. This chain uses TRBV6-5 with TRBJ2-7; 16 bases agree with TRBD2. CDR3 size: 15 residues. Germline CDR1 MNHEY, CDR2 SVGAGI. V was pared by 2 bases and J by 5 bases, with 0 bases of the junction left unmatched. This chain's CDR3 is CASSYGTSGRDEQYF. In nucleotides, the CDR3 is TGTGCCAGCAGTTACGGGACTAGCGGGAGGGACGAGCAGTACTTC.

The chain joins TRBV5-1 to TRBJ2-3; D ambiguous. The CDR3 spans 16 residues. The germline V gene has CDR1 SGHRS and CDR2 YFSETQ. V was cut by 2 bases and J by 0 bases, with 13 bases left in between. The CDR3 DNA sequence: TGCGCCAGCAGCTTTTGGTCGACCTCTAGCACAGATACGCAGTATTTT. Encoded protein: CASSFWSTSSTDTQYF.

V is TRBV6-6 and J is TRBJ1-2; no definite D call. The V gene's germline CDR1 is MNHNY and CDR2 SVGAGI (reference sequence). Trimming took 2 bases from V and 4 from J, leaving 11 bases between them. The CDR3 is 14 residues long. CDR3 in DNA: TGTGCCAGCAGTTACATCCCAACTAGCTATGGCTACACCTTC. It codes for CASSYIPTSYGYTF.

The V gene is TRBV29-1, the J gene TRBJ1-2; D is undetermined. V was trimmed by 3 bases and J by 3 bases, leaving 11 bases between them. CDR1 and CDR2 (germline): SQVTM, ANQGSEA. This CDR3 comprises 13 residues. This chain's CDR3 is CSVDWQRDYGYTF. The DNA for the CDR3 is TGCAGCGTTGATTGGCAGAGAGACTATGGCTACACCTTC.

The rearrangement links TRBV7-9 to TRBJ2-4; 7 positions match TRBD1. CDR3 size: 14 residues. Trimming removed 5 bases from V and 0 bases from J; junction bases left unmatched: 1. The germline V gene encodes CDR1 SEHNR and CDR2 FQNEAQ (reference sequence). The CDR3 protein is CASSHRGAKNIQYF. DNA for the CDR3: TGTGCCAGCAGCCACAGGGGAGCCAAAAACATTCAGTACTTC.

The rearrangement uses TRBV29-1 and TRBJ2-2, with TRBD1 matching 7 bases. The V gene end was trimmed by 6 bases and the J gene end by 2 bases; junction bases not matched to a gene: 6. Germline values: CDR1 SQVTM, CDR2 ANQGSEA. The CDR3 is made up of 14 amino acids. The CDR3 protein is CSVYRDRNTGELFF. The CDR3 DNA reads as TGCAGCGTATATCGGGACAGAAACACCGGGGAGCTGTTTTTT.